These T cell receptor beta chains were read from a single sample in a study of T cells in Graves' hyperthyroidism and ophthalmopathy. TCRdb reanalysed the multiplex PCR reads using MiXCR and keeps one entry per CDR3 protein. Of about 400,000 distinct CDR3 sequences listed, about a sixth are singletons. Sequenced input: blood. The receptors stem from a woman aged 18-29 years with Graves' hyperthyroidism that later progressed to Graves' ophthalmopathy. CDR3s include the opening cysteine and the closing phenylalanine or tryptophan. Each record gives: CDR3 protein, clone size, J gene, V gene. Some rows have no size entry. The others give once, few or many, or a class for an expanded clone.

CDR3aa: CASSEQGFRGNQPQHF
abundance: few
j_gene: TRBJ1-5
v_gene: TRBV6-1

CDR3aa: CASSLVFGPYNEQFF
abundance: many
j_gene: TRBJ2-1
v_gene: TRBV11-2

CDR3aa: CATEEGGSETQYF
abundance: .
j_gene: TRBJ2-5
v_gene: TRBV6-1

CDR3aa: CASSLVGAGPQETQYF
abundance: many
j_gene: TRBJ2-5
v_gene: TRBV7-2

CDR3aa: CASSPVVTGNTIYF
abundance: .
j_gene: TRBJ1-3
v_gene: TRBV28

CDR3aa: CASSQIGPGGTLGGYTF
abundance: many
j_gene: TRBJ1-2
v_gene: TRBV3-1

CDR3aa: CASSFLWYEQFF
abundance: few
j_gene: TRBJ2-1
v_gene: TRBV12-3/TRBV12-4

CDR3aa: CSVTPPRSSYNSPLHF
abundance: .
j_gene: TRBJ1-6
v_gene: TRBV20-1

CDR3aa: CASSVGGRRDEQYF
abundance: .
j_gene: TRBJ2-7
v_gene: TRBV5-6

CDR3aa: CASSQGRFSYNEQFF
abundance: .
j_gene: TRBJ2-1
v_gene: TRBV4-2

CDR3aa: CSAKADSNQPQHF
abundance: many
j_gene: TRBJ1-5
v_gene: TRBV20-1

CDR3aa: CSAYLLLGTGLTYEQYF
abundance: .
j_gene: TRBJ2-7
v_gene: TRBV29-1

CDR3aa: CASSVQTLVGAFF
abundance: many
j_gene: TRBJ1-1
v_gene: TRBV2

CDR3aa: CASSPRTGGAYNEQFF
abundance: many
j_gene: TRBJ2-1
v_gene: TRBV27

CDR3aa: CASSHPGHRSTDTQYF
abundance: few
j_gene: TRBJ2-3
v_gene: TRBV4-1

CDR3aa: CATSSGSGGSTDTQYF
abundance: .
j_gene: TRBJ2-3
v_gene: TRBV7-9

CDR3aa: CSAPGQGRTEAFF
abundance: many
j_gene: TRBJ1-1
v_gene: TRBV20-1

CDR3aa: CASSIRPGDTEAFF
abundance: .
j_gene: TRBJ1-1
v_gene: TRBV27

CDR3aa: CSARWESSYEQYF
abundance: many
j_gene: TRBJ2-7
v_gene: TRBV20-1

CDR3aa: CASLGGDGANVLTF
abundance: few
j_gene: TRBJ2-6
v_gene: TRBV7-9

CDR3aa: CASSLASSSGPYNEQFF
abundance: .
j_gene: TRBJ2-1
v_gene: TRBV7-3

CDR3aa: CSARFGNTEAFF
abundance: many
j_gene: TRBJ1-1
v_gene: TRBV20-1

CDR3aa: CSAPIDNRLVSEQFF
abundance: many
j_gene: TRBJ2-1
v_gene: TRBV20-1